Below, 27 T cell receptor beta chains from the same sample are listed, as sequenced in a study of blood T cells in healthy people across ages. Alongside a J-beta primer mix, a sample-barcoded 5' primer served in a second PCR lasting about 7 to 12 cycles. MiXCR, applied by TCRdb to the 5' RACE reads, yields one record per CDR3 protein. The sample includes approximately 1.5 million distinct CDR3 sequences, approximately 42% of them seen just once. The sequencing sample was made of blood. The receptor set was obtained from a woman aged 18-30 years in good health.

In its sample, this clonotype was seen once. A junction boundary mismatches the germline segment, possibly from a read error. For the CDR3, the DNA is TGTGCTAGCAGCCCGGGGGACAGCCGGCACAATGAGCAGTTCTTC. Protein: CASSPGDSRHNEQFF. This chain joins TRBV7-7 and TRBJ2-1; possibly TRBD1 for D (7 bases). Germline V gene data show CDR1 as SSHAT and CDR2 as FNYEAQ (reference sequence). The CDR3 sequence is 15 residues long.

This clonotype was detected only a few times. The chain recombines TRBV14 with TRBJ2-1; D call uncertain. Germline V gene sequence: CDR1 SGHDN, CDR2 FVKESK. The CDR3 runs 15 residues. V dropped 6 bases and J dropped 5 bases, with 17 bases sitting between them. The DNA of the CDR3 is TGTGCCAGCAGTCGGATCGGATTACTGAACAATGAGCAGTTCTTC. This encodes CASSRIGLLNNEQFF.

The DNA of the CDR3 is TGTGCCAGCAGCCAAGCCTCCGGACAGGGGGAACTGGGCAATCAGCCCCAGCATTTT. It translates to CASSQASGQGELGNQPQHF. The chain uses TRBV11-2 and TRBJ1-5, with 10 bases that match TRBD1. Germline values: CDR1 SGHAT, CDR2 FQNNGV. The CDR3 spans 19 residues. The V gene end was trimmed by 5 bases and the J gene end by 2 bases; junction bases not matched to a gene: 15.

Ten or more counts support this clonotype. The V call is TRBV6-2 or TRBV6-3, the J call TRBJ2-1; 7 nucleotides match TRBD2. Losses at the gene ends were 4 bases for V and 9 bases for J; bases not matched to a gene: 9. This CDR3 has 14 residues. Per the germline V gene, CDR1 is MNHEY and CDR2 is SVGEGT. CDR3 residues: CASSSSGALVEQFF. DNA for the CDR3: TGTGCCAGCAGTTCCAGCGGGGCGTTGGTTGAGCAGTTCTTC.

The chain recombines TRBV6-2 or TRBV6-3 with TRBJ1-2, with TRBD1 matching 7 bases. The CDR3 covers 15 residues. J was trimmed by 3 bases and V by 6 bases; bases with no gene match: 10. CDR1 MNHEY and CDR2 SVGEGT come from the germline V gene. CDR3 loop: CASRGGGSAYYGYTF. For the CDR3, the DNA is TGTGCCAGCAGAGGAGGGGGCAGCGCCTACTATGGCTACACCTTC.

The CDR3: CSATQGGQGILEQYF. The CDR3 DNA is TGCAGTGCTACCCAAGGGGGGCAGGGAATACTCGAGCAGTACTTC. The rearrangement joins TRBV20-1 to TRBJ2-5; D could derive from TRBD1 or TRBD2 (6 bases each). The closer fit of TRBJ2-7 to the DNA end suggests the J call may be wrong. The V gene's germline CDR1 is DFQATT and CDR2 SNEGSKA (reference sequence). The CDR3 runs 15 residues.

The chain has TRBV20-1 and TRBJ2-4; TRBD2 matches at 11 bases. Looked up from germline, CDR1 is DFQATT and CDR2 is SNEGSKA (reference sequence). The CDR3 is 14 residues long. After removal of 5 bases from V and 3 bases from J, the junction contained 3 bases not matched to a gene. CDR3 DNA: TGCAGTGCTTCACTAGCGGGAGTCAAAAACATTCAGTACTTC. Its protein is CSASLAGVKNIQYF.

V gene TRBV7-2 combines with J gene TRBJ2-5; 14 bases agree with TRBD2. Near its end, the DNA agrees better with TRBJ2-7, so the J call may be wrong. The CDR3 extends over 16 amino acids. In germline, CDR1 is SGHTA, CDR2 FQGNSA. The CDR3 sequence: CASSLAGTSGRSEQYF. As DNA, the CDR3 is TGTGCCAGCAGCTTAGCGGGGACTAGCGGGAGATCCGAGCAGTACTTC.

V and J are TRBV7-2 and TRBJ2-1, with D perhaps TRBD2 (7 bases). Germline V lookup: CDR1 SGHTA, CDR2 FQGNSA. V was trimmed by 6 bases and J by 9 bases, leaving 21 bases between them. The CDR3 length is 15 residues. The CDR3 nucleotides are TGTGCCAGCAGATTATTTGGGGGGGGGCGTAGTGAGCAGTTCTTC. Translated, it gives CASRLFGGGRSEQFF.

There are a few counts of this clonotype. The CDR3 loop reads CATSRLGLARYSGSYNEQFF. As DNA, the CDR3 is TGTGCCACCAGCAGATTGGGACTGGCAAGATACTCGGGCTCCTACAATGAGCAGTTCTTC. The chain uses TRBV15 and TRBJ2-1; a possible D gene is TRBD2 (6 bases). From germline, CDR1 is LNHNV and CDR2 YYDKDF (reference sequence). This CDR3 has 20 amino acids. The V gene lost 2 bases and the J gene lost 0 bases, with 23 bases spanning the gap.

CDR3 loop: CASSGWDRNRVEPQHF. As DNA, the CDR3 is TGTGCCAGCAGTGGATGGGACAGAAATCGGGTGGAGCCCCAGCATTTT. V usage is TRBV28 and J usage is TRBJ1-5, with 7 bases fitting TRBD1. From germline, CDR1 is MDHEN and CDR2 SYDVKM. The CDR3 covers 16 residues. J lost 8 bases, V lost 5 bases, and 15 bases had no gene match.

Concerning this clonotype: At one end, the junction sequence differs from germline, possibly due to a read error. V and J are TRBV9 and TRBJ1-1; D possibly corresponds to TRBD1 (5 bases). Germline V CDR1 and CDR2: SGDLS, YYNGEE. The CDR3 sequence is 14 residues long. The CDR3 sequence is CASSVLQVNAEAFF. The DNA for the CDR3 is TGTGCCAGCAGCGTACTACAGGTGAACGCTGAAGCTTTCTTT.

V is TRBV3-1 and J is TRBJ2-4; D is possibly TRBD2 (6 bases). Trimming took 3 bases from V and 15 from J, leaving 21 bases between them. Looked up from germline, CDR1 is LGHDT and CDR2 is YNNKEL (reference sequence). CDR3 length equals 14 residues. Here the CDR3 reads CASSQGTAAYERYF. Here the CDR3 DNA reads TGTGCCAGCAGCCAGGGGACTGCAGCCTACGAGCGGTACTTC.

The chain links TRBV7-2 to TRBJ2-6, with D possibly being TRBD1 (6 bases). Trimming pared 5 bases from V and 0 bases from J, leaving 14 bases between. From germline, CDR1 is SGHTA and CDR2 FQGNSA. The CDR3 runs 17 residues. CDR3 amino acids: CASSLMGQISGANVLTF. DNA of the CDR3: TGTGCCAGCAGCCTAATGGGACAAATCTCTGGGGCCAACGTCCTGACTTTC.

V is TRBV12-3 or TRBV12-4 and J is TRBJ2-5; perhaps TRBD1 as D (5 bases). With 5 bases removed from V and 1 base from J, the gap between germline ends came to 14 bases. This CDR3 comprises 15 residues. DNA for the CDR3: TGTGCCAGCAGTCTACAGGCAGAAATCCAAGAGACCCAGTACTTC. Its protein is CASSLQAEIQETQYF.

This clonotype was detected only a few times. CDR3 sequence: CASSQVGFSQPQHF. CDR3 sequence (DNA): TGCGCCAGCAGCCAAGTCGGTTTCAGTCAGCCCCAGCATTTT. This rearrangement joins TRBV4-1 to TRBJ1-5; D is undetermined. The germline CDR1 and CDR2 sequences are MGHRA and YSYEKL. V shed 1 base and J shed 6 bases, with 10 bases lying between them. This CDR3 comprises 14 residues.

V is TRBV14 and J is TRBJ2-1, with TRBD2 as a possible D gene (5 bases). This CDR3 comprises 16 residues. Trimming pared 2 bases from V and 0 bases from J, leaving 11 bases between. Germline V gene lookup returns CDR1 SGHDN and CDR2 FVKESK. Here the CDR3 reads CASSQYSGISYNEQFF. The CDR3, as DNA: TGTGCCAGCAGCCAATATTCGGGGATCTCCTACAATGAGCAGTTCTTC. The entire variable domain, with the rest obtained from reference TRBV14 and TRBJ2-1, is as follows: EAGVTQFPSHSVIEKGQTVTLRCDPISGHDNLYWYRRVMGKEIKFLLHFVKESKQDESGMPNNRFLAERTGGTYSTLKVQPAELEDSGVYFCASSQYSGISYNEQFFGPGTRLTVL.

On this clonotype itself: Given a much more abundant clone one base away, this may be a read error. This chain joins TRBV20-1 and TRBJ1-2; 9 bases are a match to TRBD1. CDR1 and CDR2 from the germline V gene are DFQATT and SNEGSKA (reference sequence). The CDR3 loop spans 15 amino acids. With V trimmed by 0 bases and J by 8 bases, 10 bases remained unmatched. In nucleotides, the CDR3 is TGCAGTGCTAGAGAGCCCCGGGACAGGGATGAGGGCTACACCTTC. It yields the protein CSAREPRDRDEGYTF.

This chain joins TRBV29-1 and TRBJ1-1; possible D gene TRBD1, 5 bases. CDR3 length equals 15 residues. The germline CDR1 and CDR2 sequences are SQVTM and ANQGSEA. V dropped 8 bases and J dropped 0 bases, with 19 bases sitting between them. The CDR3 sequence is CSIVNTREMNTEAFF. CDR3 in DNA: TGCAGCATTGTTAATACCAGGGAGATGAACACTGAAGCTTTCTTT. The full variable domain, with the rest looked up from reference TRBV29-1 and TRBJ1-1, is SAVISQKPSRDICQRGTSLTIQCQVDSQVTMMFWYRQQPGQSLTLIATANQGSEATYESGFVIDKFPISRPNLTFSTLTVSNMSPEDSSIYLCSIVNTREMNTEAFFGQGTRLTVV.

Turning to this clonotype: A single base separates this from a much larger clone, so it may be a read error. This chain links TRBV6-1 with TRBJ2-7; D might be TRBD2 (8 bases). The end of the DNA fits TRBJ2-1 better, so the J call may be wrong. In germline, CDR1 is MNHNS, CDR2 SASEGT. The length of the CDR3 is 16 residues. The CDR3 is CATIKRGTVSSYEQFF. CDR3 nucleotide sequence: TGTGCCACCATCAAGCGGGGGACAGTGAGCTCCTACGAGCAGTTCTTC.

This clonotype was seen a handful of times. The gene calls are TRBV12-3 or TRBV12-4 and TRBJ1-5; 12 nucleotides match TRBD1. V lost 3 bases, J lost 5 bases, and 5 bases stayed unmatched. The CDR3 covers 16 residues. The CDR3 DNA reads as TGTGCCAGCAGTTTGGATCGGGACAGGGGGCATCAGCCCCAGCATTTT. Residues: CASSLDRDRGHQPQHF.

V and J are TRBV9 and TRBJ1-2; D is uncertain. The CDR3 totals 15 residues. Looked up from germline, CDR1 is SGDLS and CDR2 is YYNGEE. The ends were cut back, 0 bases at V and 0 bases at J, with 9 bases in the middle. This CDR3 is CASSVGGTPNYGYTF. The CDR3 region has the DNA TGTGCCAGCAGCGTAGGGGGTACTCCTAACTATGGCTACACCTTC.

This clonotype turned up a few times. This chain joins TRBV27 and TRBJ2-7, with a possible D match to TRBD1 (6 bases). The J call is doubtful: the DNA matches TRBJ2-4 better. Germline loops: CDR1 MNHEY, CDR2 SMNVEV (reference sequence). This CDR3 has 13 residues. The chain's CDR3 is CASSKGGVDIQYF. As DNA, the CDR3 is TGTGCCAGCAGTAAAGGGGGTGTAGACATTCAGTACTTC.

In its sample, this clonotype was seen a few times. The gene calls are TRBV28 and TRBJ1-2, with D possibly being TRBD1 (6 bases). CDR1 is MDHEN and CDR2 is SYDVKM in the germline V gene. The CDR3 extends over 13 amino acids. With 6 bases removed from V and 4 bases from J, the gap between germline ends came to 12 bases. This CDR3 is CASRLDRIYGYTF. The CDR3 DNA reads TGTGCCAGCAGACTAGACAGGATCTATGGCTACACCTTC.

The V gene is TRBV7-2, the J gene TRBJ2-5; 7 bases agree with TRBD2. Germline V gives CDR1 SGHTA, CDR2 FQGNSA. V shed 6 bases, J shed 7 bases, and the junction held 8 bases outside the gene matches. The CDR3 spans 13 residues. CDR3 nucleotide sequence: TGTGCCAGCAGAGCGGGGCTGGGGGTGACCCAGTACTTC. It codes for CASRAGLGVTQYF.

The rearrangement links TRBV7-2 to TRBJ2-5; possible D gene TRBD2, 6 bases. The germline CDR1 and CDR2 sequences are SGHTA and FQGNSA. The CDR3 totals 14 residues. With 1 base removed from V and 7 bases from J, the gap between germline ends came to 13 bases. This CDR3 is CASSLGSVGGTQYF. In DNA, the CDR3 is TGTGCCAGCAGCTTAGGTTCAGTGGGGGGGACCCAGTACTTC. Variable domain in full (rest from reference TRBV7-2 and TRBJ2-5): GAGVSQSPSNKVTEKGKDVELRCDPISGHTALYWYRQSLGQGLEFLIYFQGNSAPDKSGLPSDRFSAERTGGSVSTLTIQRTQQEDSAVYLCASSLGSVGGTQYFGPGTRLLVL.

This chain connects TRBV15 to TRBJ1-4; D remains ambiguous. With 0 bases removed from V and 4 bases from J, the gap between germline ends came to 9 bases. Germline assignment: CDR1 LNHNV and CDR2 YYDKDF (reference sequence). The length of the CDR3 is 15 residues. CDR3 DNA: TGTGCCACCAGCAGAGAATCCAGGAGTAATGAAAAACTGTTTTTT. Amino acids: CATSRESRSNEKLFF.